Following are 24 T cell receptor beta chains from one sample sequenced in a study of blood T cells in healthy people across ages. For the second PCR, which ran for about 6 to 11 cycles, a sample-barcoded 5' primer and a J-beta primer mix were used. One entry per CDR3 protein, called by TCRdb with MiXCR from the 5' RACE reads. The sample gives about 2 million distinct CDR3 sequences, about 50% of which show up once; 2.1% is in the top ten. Material: blood. These receptors were collected from a woman aged 40 to 50 in good health.

The chain links TRBV7-9 to TRBJ2-4, with 11 bases lining up with TRBD1. The CDR3 is 14 amino acids. CDR1 is SEHNR and CDR2 is FQNEAQ in the germline V gene (reference sequence). J gave up 13 bases and V 11 bases, and 16 bases lay outside the gene matches. The CDR3 DNA sequence: TGTGCCTGCCTACCATGGACAGGGGGCTACGAACAGTACTTC. Protein sequence: CACLPWTGGYEQYF.

The chain uses TRBV4-3 and TRBJ2-3; D unresolved. Germline values: CDR1 LGHNA, CDR2 YSLEER. CDR3 length equals 13 residues. CDR3 bases: TGCGGGGCGGCCCCCCGGAGTACAGATACGCAGTATTTT. Its protein product is CGAAPRSTDTQYF.

The genes are TRBV9 and TRBJ2-3; TRBD2 might be the D (6 bases). The germline V gene has CDR1 SGDLS and CDR2 YYNGEE. V gave up 4 bases and J gave up 0 bases, with 12 bases separating them. The CDR3 runs to 15 residues. This CDR3 is CASSTHGGSTDTQYF. The CDR3, as DNA: TGTGCCAGCAGCACCCACGGGGGAAGCACAGATACGCAGTATTTT.

The chain links TRBV28 to TRBJ1-4, with 7 positions matching TRBD1. V was clipped by 8 bases and J by 6 bases; unmatched bases: 6. Per the germline V gene, CDR1 is MDHEN and CDR2 is SYDVKM. The CDR3 has 13 amino acids. CDR3 protein: CASHRDRYEKLFF. CDR3 nucleotides: TGTGCCAGCCACCGGGACAGATATGAAAAACTGTTTTTT.

In this sample, this clonotype turned up a few times. The chain combines TRBV10-3 with TRBJ2-7; possible D gene TRBD1, 5 bases. This CDR3 region has 12 residues. Trimming cost V 10 bases and J 4 bases, with 14 bases left between them. Germline V lookup: CDR1 ENHRY, CDR2 SYGVKD. CDR3 nucleotide sequence: TGTGCCACCGGACATGATTTTTACGAGCAGTACTTC. It translates to CATGHDFYEQYF.

J is TRBJ1-5 and V is TRBV27, with D unresolved. This CDR3 is 14 amino acids long. Deletions cut 2 bases from V and 1 base from J, with 6 bases between. Germline values: CDR1 MNHEY, CDR2 SMNVEV (reference sequence). CDR3 region: CASSLDASNQPQHF. The CDR3 DNA sequence: TGTGCCAGCAGTTTAGACGCGAGCAATCAGCCCCAGCATTTT.

This clonotype was seen more than once but under ten times. The V call is TRBV11-2, the J call TRBJ2-3, with 12 bases matching TRBD2. The CDR3 is made up of 17 amino acids. Germline-derived CDR1 and CDR2 are SGHAT and FQNNGV. V trimming: 5 bases; J trimming: 3 bases; junction bases outside the gene matches: 9. CDR3 sequence: CASSTGLAGRRTDTQYF. For the CDR3, the DNA is TGTGCCAGCAGCACAGGACTAGCGGGGCGGCGGACAGATACGCAGTATTTT.

This clonotype has a count of ten or more. This chain connects TRBV5-1 to TRBJ1-2; no reliable D call. Looked up from germline, CDR1 is SGHRS and CDR2 is YFSETQ. V shed 3 bases and J shed 1 base, with 7 bases lying between them. This CDR3 contains 13 residues. The CDR3 reads CASSSTDNYGYTF. In DNA form, the CDR3 reads TGCGCCAGCAGCTCAACAGATAACTATGGCTACACCTTC.

This chain links TRBV20-1 with TRBJ1-2; TRBD1 agrees at 7 bases. The germline gives CDR1 DFQATT, CDR2 SNEGSKA (reference sequence). V shed 3 bases and J 2 bases; nucleotides not matched to a gene: 9. This CDR3 spans 15 amino acids. CDR3 loop: CSARDTGALNYGYTF. DNA for the CDR3: TGCAGTGCTAGGGATACAGGGGCTTTAAACTATGGCTACACCTTC.

The rearrangement joins TRBV28 to TRBJ2-3; no clear D gene. V was shortened by 5 bases and J by 7 bases, with 10 bases between the two germline ends. Germline loops: CDR1 MDHEN, CDR2 SYDVKM. The CDR3 contains 12 residues. The CDR3 DNA sequence: TGTGCCAGCAGTCTGGGTGGGTATACGCAGTATTTT. Translating gives CASSLGGYTQYF.

This chain links TRBV6-5 with TRBJ2-5; D ambiguous. Germline V lookup: CDR1 MNHEY, CDR2 SVGAGI. Trimming removed 1 base at V and 4 bases at J, with 4 bases between. The CDR3 runs 12 residues. CDR3 in amino acids: CASSYFGETQYF. Here the CDR3 DNA reads TGTGCCAGCAGTTACTTCGGAGAGACCCAGTACTTC.

This clonotype has more than one count but fewer than ten. The chain employs TRBV13 and TRBJ2-5, with 12 bases fitting TRBD2. The CDR3 is 16 amino acids. Trimming removed 5 bases from V and 1 base from J; junction bases left unmatched: 5. Germline-derived CDR1 and CDR2 are PRHDT and FYEKMQ (reference sequence). CDR3 residues: CASSHRTSGIQETQYF. Written as DNA, the CDR3 is TGTGCCAGCAGCCACCGGACTAGCGGGATCCAAGAGACCCAGTACTTC.

The chain recombines TRBV2 with TRBJ2-1; D is perhaps TRBD1 or TRBD2 (5 bases each). CDR3 size: 16 residues. CDR1 and CDR2 from the germline V gene are SNHLY and FYNNEI. V gave up 6 bases and J gave up 7 bases, with 22 bases separating them. The CDR3 nucleotides are TGTGCCAGCAGATCCCCGGGACGGGGTCGCGGGAATGAGCAGTTCTTC. It specifies CASRSPGRGRGNEQFF.

CDR3 sequence (DNA): TGTGCCAGCAGCTTTCCCGGGGTGGCAGCGGGGGGGATTTTTCGCGAGGCGCAGTATTTT. Its translation is CASSFPGVAAGGIFREAQYF. The V call is TRBV7-8, the J call TRBJ2-3, with 10 bases identical to TRBD2. The CDR3 covers 20 residues. Germline trimming cut 3 bases from V and 10 bases from J; bases unmatched to any gene: 25. CDR1 and CDR2 (germline): SGHVS, FQNEAQ.

The CDR3: CASSWDSTKETQYF. The CDR3 DNA follows: TGCGCCAGCAGCTGGGACTCTACAAAAGAGACCCAGTACTTC. The V and J genes are TRBV5-1 and TRBJ2-5, with D tentatively TRBD2 (6 bases). Trimming took 3 bases from V and 3 from J, leaving 12 bases between them. Germline CDR1 SGHRS, CDR2 YFSETQ. This CDR3 comprises 14 residues.

The V and J genes are TRBV3-1 and TRBJ2-6; D is perhaps TRBD1 or TRBD2 (5 bases each). The CDR3 spans 18 residues. CDR1 and CDR2 (germline): LGHDT, YNNKEL (reference sequence). V lost 4 bases to trimming and J lost 4 bases, with 20 bases between them. CDR3 protein: CASSPISGTTSGANVLTF. The CDR3 DNA sequence: TGTGCCAGCAGCCCGATCTCCGGGACCACCTCGGGGGCCAACGTCCTGACTTTC. Combining the CDR3 with reference TRBV3-1 and TRBJ2-6 gives the whole variable domain DTAVSQTPKYLVTQMGNDKSIKCEQNLGHDTMYWYKQDSKKFLKIMFSYNNKELIINETVPNRFSPKSPDKAHLNLHINSLELGDSAVYFCASSPISGTTSGANVLTFGAGSRLTVL.

In its sample, this clonotype was seen a few times. The gene calls are TRBV6-5 and TRBJ2-3; 7 bases agree with TRBD2. The CDR3 length is 13 residues. CDR1 and CDR2 from the germline V gene are MNHEY and SVGAGI. The junction had 10 bases not matched to a gene; V was cut back by 8 bases and J by 8 bases. In DNA form, the CDR3 reads TGTGCCAGCGGCCGGACTAGTTTTGCTACGCAGTATTTT. Its protein is CASGRTSFATQYF.

This clonotype was detected only a few times. V gene TRBV4-1 combines with J gene TRBJ2-4; 7 bases agree with TRBD1. Matching the DNA end better, TRBJ2-7 makes the J call doubtful. Looked up from germline, CDR1 is MGHRA and CDR2 is YSYEKL. This CDR3 contains 14 residues. The CDR3 DNA sequence: TGCGCCAGCAGCCAAGTACGCAGGGGGAACGAGCAGTACTTC. Protein sequence: CASSQVRRGNEQYF.

This clonotype was seen a few times. The chain couples TRBV25-1 to TRBJ1-4; 7 nucleotides agree with TRBD1. The CDR3 totals 16 residues. V lost 5 bases to trimming and J lost 4 bases; unmatched junction nucleotides: 10. Looked up from germline, CDR1 is MGHDK and CDR2 is SYGVNS. This CDR3 reads CASSYLRDSHNEKLFF. As DNA, the CDR3 is TGTGCCAGCAGTTACCTCCGGGACAGCCATAATGAAAAACTGTTTTTT.

This chain links TRBV29-1 with TRBJ2-1, with 10 bases fitting TRBD2. The V gene end was trimmed by 3 bases and the J gene end by 4 bases; junction bases not matched to a gene: 9. CDR3 size: 16 residues. The germline V gene has CDR1 SQVTM and CDR2 ANQGSEA. CDR3 DNA: TGCAGCGTTGAGGGTAGCGGGGGGCTCGATTACAATGAGCAGTTCTTC. Translating it yields CSVEGSGGLDYNEQFF.

This chain links TRBV29-1 with TRBJ1-1; TRBD1 matches at 7 bases. Germline CDR1 and CDR2: SQVTM and ANQGSEA. V lost 4 bases to trimming and J lost 4 bases; unmatched junction nucleotides: 6. This CDR3 has 13 residues. This CDR3 reads CSVAATGSTEAFF. The CDR3 bases are TGCAGCGTTGCCGCGACAGGGTCCACTGAAGCTTTCTTT.

The chain employs TRBV2 and TRBJ1-2; 7 bases fit TRBD1. The J segment lost 6 bases and the V segment lost 3 bases, leaving 7 bases of the junction unmatched. Germline V gives CDR1 SNHLY, CDR2 FYNNEI. The CDR3 totals 14 residues. The CDR3 bases are TGTGCCAGCAGTGAGCTAGGGGGCGGTGATGGCTACACCTTC. It translates to CASSELGGGDGYTF.

CDR3 nucleotide sequence: TGTGCCACCAGTGGCGCGGGCAGGGCCGGCTACACCTTC. This sequence encodes CATSGAGRAGYTF. V gene TRBV24-1 combines with J gene TRBJ1-2; perhaps TRBD1 as D (5 bases). The germline V gene has CDR1 KGHDR and CDR2 SFDVKD. V shed 5 bases and J shed 8 bases, with 14 bases lying between them. The CDR3 extends over 13 amino acids.

The V and J genes are TRBV27 and TRBJ2-3; 9 bases are shared with TRBD2. Germline trimming cut 4 bases from V and 2 bases from J; bases unmatched to any gene: 4. This CDR3 has 15 residues. Germline loops: CDR1 MNHEY, CDR2 SMNVEV (reference sequence). DNA for the CDR3: TGTGCCAGCAGTTACGCTAGCGGGAACACAGATACGCAGTATTTT. As protein: CASSYASGNTDTQYF.